Listed here are 26 T cell receptor beta chains from one sample, sequenced in a study of response to subunit inactivated influenza vaccine. TCRdb reprocessed the RT-PCR reads with MiXCR, giving one entry per CDR3 protein. The data contain around 570,000 distinct CDR3 sequences, 11% of them singletons. Separately, the same data were catalogued under a study of T cells expressing NK-cell markers. That work contributes: It was by 5'RACE template switching with UMIs that TCR beta cDNA was made.

Sample: PBMCs from blood, taken on the day of vaccination. These receptors all stem from a man in his fifties or sixties who received an inactivated influenza vaccine.

Only a few counts were recorded for this clonotype. V gene TRBV5-1 combines with J gene TRBJ2-1, with 12 bases matching TRBD2. CDR1 and CDR2 (germline): SGHRS, YFSETQ. The CDR3 contains 15 residues. The V segment lost 4 bases and the J segment 9 bases; nucleotides outside the gene matches: 8. The CDR3 DNA sequence: TGCGCCAGCAGCGAATCTAGCGGGGGGGCAGGTGAGCAGTTCTTC. Translated, it gives CASSESSGGAGEQFF. The complete variable domain, with remaining parts taken from reference TRBV5-1 and TRBJ2-1, reads KAGVTQTPRYLIKTRGQQVTLSCSPISGHRSVSWYQQTPGQGLQFLFEYFSETQRNKGNFPGRFSGRQFSNSRSEMNVSTLELGDSALYLCASSESSGGAGEQFFGPGTRLTVL.

This clonotype was found a few times. The CDR3 DNA is TGTGCCAGCAGCCAAGACGGGCGTAACAATGAGCAGTTCTTC. Its translation: CASSQDGRNNEQFF. The chain links TRBV4-2 to TRBJ2-1; D not resolved. V was shortened by 0 bases and J by 5 bases, with 8 bases between the two germline ends. This CDR3 has 14 amino acids. In germline, CDR1 is LGHNA, CDR2 YNFKEQ.

Ten or more counts support this clonotype. This sequence joins TRBV4-3 and TRBJ2-7; 7 positions agree with TRBD1. This CDR3 is 17 amino acids long. The V gene's germline CDR1 is LGHNA and CDR2 YSLEER. Trimming removed 0 bases from V and 9 bases from J; junction bases left unmatched: 17. CDR3 DNA: TGCGCCAGCAGCCAAGATCCGAGAGGGGGCTACTACGAGCGGCAGTACTTC. It encodes CASSQDPRGGYYERQYF.

The chain links TRBV30 to TRBJ2-2, with 11 bases lining up with TRBD1. Germline CDR1 reads GTSNPN; CDR2 reads SVGIG (reference sequence). V was clipped by 1 base and J by 6 bases; unmatched bases: 1. The CDR3 has 14 amino acids. CDR3 DNA sequence: TGTGCCTGGAGTGCGGGACAGGGGGCCGGGGAGCTGTTTTTT. It specifies CAWSAGQGAGELFF.

With respect to this clonotype: At one of its ends the junction is not consistent with the germline gene, which may arise from a read error. The rearrangement joins TRBV2 to TRBJ2-7; the match to TRBD1 covers 9 bases. The V gene's germline CDR1 is SNHLY and CDR2 FYNNEI. This CDR3 contains 11 residues. The CDR3 DNA is TGTGCCAGCAGGAGGACAGGGGAAGGGAACTTC. It is translated as CASRRTGEGNF.

This clonotype has a count of ten or more. The chain employs TRBV9 and TRBJ2-1; 9 bases line up with TRBD1. The V segment lost 6 bases and the J segment 2 bases; nucleotides outside the gene matches: 6. The germline V gene has CDR1 SGDLS and CDR2 YYNGEE. CDR3 length equals 15 residues. This chain's CDR3 is CASNLGQGPYNEQFF. The DNA of the CDR3 is TGTGCCAGCAACCTGGGACAGGGACCCTACAATGAGCAGTTCTTC. Using reference TRBV9 and TRBJ2-1 for the parts outside the CDR3, the full variable domain is DSGVTQTPKHLITATGQRVTLRCSPRSGDLSVYWYQQSLDQGLQFLIQYYNGEERAKGNILERFSAQQFPDLHSELNLSSLELGDSALYFCASNLGQGPYNEQFFGPGTRLTVL.

The V and J genes are TRBV7-2 and TRBJ2-5; D is unresolved. The length of the CDR3 is 12 residues. Trimming removed 5 bases from V and 6 bases from J, with 10 bases in between. From germline, CDR1 is SGHTA and CDR2 FQGNSA. CDR3 sequence reads: CASSIVRKTQYF. The CDR3 nucleotides read TGTGCCAGCAGCATAGTCCGGAAGACCCAGTACTTC.

This clonotype was observed at least ten times. The V call is TRBV7-2, the J call TRBJ2-2; D remains ambiguous. Germline CDR1 reads SGHTA; CDR2 reads FQGNSA. The CDR3 has 15 amino acids. The V gene lost 6 bases and the J gene lost 1 base, with 12 bases spanning the gap. The CDR3 loop is CASSYQSGNTGELFF. The CDR3 DNA is TGTGCCAGCAGTTACCAATCAGGGAACACCGGGGAGCTGTTTTTT.

This clonotype was found a few times. This chain uses TRBV11-1 with TRBJ1-4, with TRBD1 identical over 11 bases. This CDR3 region has 18 residues. Germline values: CDR1 SGHAT, CDR2 FQDESV (reference sequence). Trimming removed 5 bases from V and 0 bases from J; junction bases left unmatched: 8. CDR3 region: CASSPWTGGITTNEKLFF. As DNA, the CDR3 is TGTGCCAGCAGCCCGTGGACAGGGGGCATCACAACTAATGAAAAACTGTTTTTT. The full variable domain, rest sourced from reference TRBV11-1 and TRBJ1-4, is EAEVAQSPRYKITEKSQAVAFWCDPISGHATLYWYRQILGQGPELLVQFQDESVVDDSQLPKDRFSAERLKGVDSTLKIQPAELGDSAMYLCASSPWTGGITTNEKLFFGSGTQLSVL.

This clonotype was seen many times. The V gene is TRBV20-1, the J gene TRBJ2-5; D possibly corresponds to TRBD2 (6 bases). Between the trimmed V and J ends, which lost 6 bases and 7 bases, there was a span of 21 bases. CDR1 and CDR2 from the germline V gene are DFQATT and SNEGSKA (reference sequence). CDR3 size: 14 residues. The CDR3 DNA reads TGCAGTGCCAGGGACTCCAGGGAGCTCGGGACCCAGTACTTC. Amino acids: CSARDSRELGTQYF.

This chain connects TRBV28 to TRBJ2-1; the match to TRBD2 covers 10 bases. V was clipped by 5 bases and J by 8 bases; unmatched bases: 6. The CDR3 runs to 14 residues. Germline V CDR1 and CDR2: MDHEN, SYDVKM. The CDR3 region is CASSLSGGIYEQFF. CDR3 sequence (DNA): TGTGCCAGCAGTCTTAGCGGGGGGATATATGAGCAGTTCTTC.

The CDR3 sequence is CASSLLGGGYEQYF. The CDR3, as DNA: TGTGCCAGCAGCCTGTTGGGAGGGGGCTACGAGCAGTACTTC. This rearrangement joins TRBV28 to TRBJ2-7, with D possibly matching TRBD2 (7 bases). The V gene lost 6 bases and the J gene lost 3 bases, with 15 bases spanning the gap. The CDR3 extends over 14 amino acids. CDR1 is MDHEN and CDR2 is SYDVKM in the germline V gene.

The gene calls are TRBV5-1 and TRBJ2-5, with D possibly TRBD1 on 6 matching bases. Deletions cut 3 bases from V and 4 bases from J, with 10 bases between. The CDR3 covers 13 residues. Per the germline V gene, CDR1 is SGHRS and CDR2 is YFSETQ. CDR3 nucleotides: TGCGCCAGCAGCTCCCCCAGGGGAGAGACCCAGTACTTC. Translating gives CASSSPRGETQYF.

This clonotype was seen more than once but under ten times. The chain employs TRBV5-4 and TRBJ2-5, with 7 bases identical to TRBD2. Germline CDR1 SGHNT, CDR2 YYREEE (reference sequence). CDR3 size: 16 residues. Trimming took 0 bases from V and 3 from J; bases not matched to a gene: 8. CDR3 in amino acids: CASSLAASAGEETQYF. The DNA of the CDR3 is TGTGCCAGCAGCTTGGCCGCTTCTGCGGGGGAAGAGACCCAGTACTTC.

The J gene is TRBJ2-4, the V gene TRBV20-1; 9 positions match TRBD1. Germline CDR1 is DFQATT and CDR2 is SNEGSKA (reference sequence). This CDR3 has 14 residues. V was pared by 3 bases and J by 4 bases, with 4 bases of the junction left unmatched. CDR3 DNA: TGCAGTGCTAGGGTGACAGGGGGAAAAAACATTCAGTACTTC. This codes for CSARVTGGKNIQYF.

V gene TRBV6-1 combines with J gene TRBJ2-5; D assignment may be TRBD1 or TRBD2 (6 bases each). Germline V gives CDR1 MNHNS, CDR2 SASEGT. Trimming removed 5 bases from V and 1 base from J, with 14 bases in between. This CDR3 has 15 amino acids. Written as DNA, the CDR3 is TGTGCCAGCAGTCGGAGGGGGGCAGGCCAAGAGACCCAGTACTTC. It yields the protein CASSRRGAGQETQYF.

In this sample, this clonotype turned up a few times. The V call is TRBV7-2, the J call TRBJ2-7; TRBD2 agrees at 13 bases. Unmatched junction bases numbered 5, after V lost 1 base and J lost 5 bases. The CDR3 covers 16 residues. Germline-derived CDR1 and CDR2 are SGHTA and FQGNSA. CDR3 residues: CASSLGPGLAGNEQYF. The CDR3 DNA reads TGTGCCAGCAGCTTAGGTCCGGGACTAGCGGGGAACGAGCAGTACTTC.

This clonotype was observed at least ten times. The rearrangement links TRBV12-3 or TRBV12-4 to TRBJ2-7, with 7 nucleotides matching TRBD2. This CDR3 has 15 amino acids. The V gene end was trimmed by 6 bases and the J gene end by 4 bases; junction bases not matched to a gene: 12. The CDR3 coding sequence is TGTGCCAGCAGCCCCCGATTGGGGCGGGAGTACGAGCAGTACTTC. This gives the protein CASSPRLGREYEQYF.

The chain has TRBV20-1 and TRBJ1-1, with D unclear. CDR3 length equals 14 residues. V was cut by 1 base and J by 1 base, with 10 bases left in between. Germline lookup yields CDR1 DFQATT and CDR2 SNEGSKA (reference sequence). The CDR3 is CSARVGSTNTEAFF. The CDR3 coding sequence is TGCAGTGCTAGAGTGGGCTCAACGAACACTGAAGCTTTCTTT.

The DNA for the CDR3 is TGTGCCAGCAGCCGAGGAAGTGGGTCGGTCGAAAACATTCAGTACTTC. Protein: CASSRGSGSVENIQYF. The chain joins TRBV6-2 or TRBV6-3 to TRBJ2-4; D call uncertain. V was trimmed by 6 bases and J by 5 bases, leaving 20 bases between them. The CDR3 spans 16 residues. Germline V gene lookup returns CDR1 MNHEY and CDR2 SVGEGT.

This sequence joins TRBV20-1 and TRBJ2-3; possible D gene TRBD2, 5 bases. This CDR3 region has 16 residues. The V end lost 3 bases, the J end lost 0 bases, and 16 bases lay between the germline ends. Germline V lookup: CDR1 DFQATT, CDR2 SNEGSKA (reference sequence). The CDR3 sequence is CSASSVAYSSTDTQYF. CDR3 nucleotides: TGCAGTGCTAGTTCCGTAGCGTATTCTAGCACAGATACGCAGTATTTT.

This clonotype was observed a handful of times. The chain is built from TRBV18 and TRBJ2-7; D may be TRBD1 (6 bases). CDR3 length: 15 residues. Germline values: CDR1 KGHSH, CDR2 LQKENI. V dropped 3 bases and J dropped 3 bases, with 15 bases sitting between them. The CDR3 DNA follows: TGTGCCAGCTCACCTGCCGACAGGCCCTTCTACGAGCAGTACTTC. It is translated as CASSPADRPFYEQYF.

This clonotype has ten or more counts. The genes are TRBV12-3 or TRBV12-4 and TRBJ1-1; possibly TRBD1 for D (5 bases). V lost 0 bases to trimming and J lost 1 base, with 9 bases between them. The CDR3 spans 15 residues. The CDR3 DNA is TGTGCCAGCAGTTTAGCAGGGGTCGCGAACACTGAAGCTTTCTTT. The encoded protein is CASSLAGVANTEAFF.

This clonotype was detected a few times. The chain couples TRBV29-1 to TRBJ2-5; 7 nucleotides align to TRBD1. This CDR3 is 13 amino acids long. CDR1 is SQVTM and CDR2 is ANQGSEA in the germline V gene. Unmatched junction bases numbered 7, after V lost 8 bases and J lost 1 base. The CDR3 DNA reads as TGCAGCATTTCACAGGGGTTCCAAGAGACCCAGTACTTC. Translating it yields CSISQGFQETQYF.

This clonotype was seen a few times. The chain links TRBV5-1 to TRBJ2-1; no firm D call. V was clipped by 2 bases and J by 10 bases, with 13 bases between them. Germline V gene sequence: CDR1 SGHRS, CDR2 YFSETQ. The CDR3 extends over 13 amino acids. The CDR3 loop is CASSLGVTREQFF. CDR3 coding DNA: TGCGCCAGCAGCTTAGGCGTTACCAGGGAGCAGTTCTTC.

In its sample, this clonotype was seen a few times. In DNA, the CDR3 is TGTGCCAGCAGCACGAGACTAGTCTTTTCTAACAATGAGCAGTTCTTC. As protein: CASSTRLVFSNNEQFF. The V call is TRBV7-2, the J call TRBJ2-1, with D tentatively TRBD2 (6 bases). The CDR3 covers 16 residues. V was pared by 5 bases and J by 5 bases, with 19 bases between. CDR1 is SGHTA, CDR2 FQGNSA, per germline.